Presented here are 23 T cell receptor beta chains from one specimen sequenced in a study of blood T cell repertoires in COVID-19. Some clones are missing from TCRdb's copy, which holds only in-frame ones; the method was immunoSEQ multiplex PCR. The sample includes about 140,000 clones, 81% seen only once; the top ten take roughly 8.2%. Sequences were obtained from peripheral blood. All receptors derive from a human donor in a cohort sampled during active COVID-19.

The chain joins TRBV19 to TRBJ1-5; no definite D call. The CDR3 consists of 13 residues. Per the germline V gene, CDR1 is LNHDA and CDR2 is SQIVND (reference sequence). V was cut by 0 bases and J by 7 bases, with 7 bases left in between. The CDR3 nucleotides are TGTGCCAGTAGTATAGAAAGAGAACAGCCCCAGCATTTT. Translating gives CASSIEREQPQHF. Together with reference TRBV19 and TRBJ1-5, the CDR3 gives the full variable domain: DGGITQSPKYLFRKEGQNVTLSCEQNLNHDAMYWYRQDPGQGLRLIYYSQIVNDFQKGDIAEGYSVSREKKESFPLTVTSAQKNPTAFYLCASSIEREQPQHFGDGTRLSIL.

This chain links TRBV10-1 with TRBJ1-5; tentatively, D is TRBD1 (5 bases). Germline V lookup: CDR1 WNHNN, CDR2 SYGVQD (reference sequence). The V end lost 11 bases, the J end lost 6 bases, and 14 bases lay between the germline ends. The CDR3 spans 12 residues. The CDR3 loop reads CAGSREAQPQHF. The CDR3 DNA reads TGCGCCGGGTCCAGGGAGGCTCAGCCCCAGCATTTT.

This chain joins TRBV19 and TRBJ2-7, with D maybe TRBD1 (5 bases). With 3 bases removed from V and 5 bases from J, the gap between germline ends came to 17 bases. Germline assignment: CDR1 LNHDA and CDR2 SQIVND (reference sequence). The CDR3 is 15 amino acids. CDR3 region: CASSMMPQGSHEQYF. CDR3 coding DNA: TGTGCCAGTAGTATGATGCCGCAGGGTTCCCACGAGCAGTACTTC.

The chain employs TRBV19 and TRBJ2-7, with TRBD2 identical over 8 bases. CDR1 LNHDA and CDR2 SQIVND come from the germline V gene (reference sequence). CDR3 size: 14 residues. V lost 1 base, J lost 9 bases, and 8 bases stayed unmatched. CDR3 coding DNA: TGTGCCAGTAGTATAGCTCCGGGACTAGGTGTGCAGTACTTC. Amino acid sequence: CASSIAPGLGVQYF.

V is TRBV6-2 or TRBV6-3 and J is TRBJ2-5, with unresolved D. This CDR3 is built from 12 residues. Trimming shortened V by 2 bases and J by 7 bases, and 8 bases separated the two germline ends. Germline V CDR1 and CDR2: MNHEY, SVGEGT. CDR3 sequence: CASSYEYGTQYF. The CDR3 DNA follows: TGTGCCAGCAGTTACGAGTATGGGACCCAGTACTTC.

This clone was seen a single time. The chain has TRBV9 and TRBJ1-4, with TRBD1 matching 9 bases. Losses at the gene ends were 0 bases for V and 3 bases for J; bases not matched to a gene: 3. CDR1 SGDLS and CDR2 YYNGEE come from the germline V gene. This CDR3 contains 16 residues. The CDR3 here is CASSVEGQGPNEKLFF. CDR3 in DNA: TGTGCCAGCAGCGTAGAGGGACAGGGACCTAATGAAAAACTGTTTTTT.

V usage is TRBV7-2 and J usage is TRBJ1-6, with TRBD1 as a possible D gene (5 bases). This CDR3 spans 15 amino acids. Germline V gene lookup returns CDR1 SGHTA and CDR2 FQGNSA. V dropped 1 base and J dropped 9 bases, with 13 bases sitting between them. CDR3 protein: CASSLGQGRSSPLHF. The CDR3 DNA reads TGTGCCAGCAGCTTAGGTCAGGGTCGGAGTTCACCCCTCCACTTT.

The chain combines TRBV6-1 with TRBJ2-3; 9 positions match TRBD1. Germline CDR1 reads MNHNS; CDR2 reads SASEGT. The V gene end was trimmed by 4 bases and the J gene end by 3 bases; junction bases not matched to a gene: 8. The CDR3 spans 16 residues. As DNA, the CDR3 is TGTGCCAGCAGTGGCCAAACAGGGGGCGGGACAGATACGCAGTATTTT. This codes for CASSGQTGGGTDTQYF.

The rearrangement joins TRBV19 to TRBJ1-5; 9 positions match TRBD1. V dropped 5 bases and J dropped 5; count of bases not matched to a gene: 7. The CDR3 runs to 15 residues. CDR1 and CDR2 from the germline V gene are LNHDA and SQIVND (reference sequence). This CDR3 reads CASSPRTGDDQPQHF. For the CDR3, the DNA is TGTGCCAGTAGTCCCCGGACAGGGGATGATCAGCCCCAGCATTTT.

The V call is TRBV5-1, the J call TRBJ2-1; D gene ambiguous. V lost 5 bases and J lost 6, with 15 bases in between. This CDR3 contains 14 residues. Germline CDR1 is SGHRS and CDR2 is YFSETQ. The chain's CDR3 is CASSFTLSSNEQFF. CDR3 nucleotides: TGCGCCAGCAGTTTTACTTTAAGTAGCAATGAGCAGTTCTTC.

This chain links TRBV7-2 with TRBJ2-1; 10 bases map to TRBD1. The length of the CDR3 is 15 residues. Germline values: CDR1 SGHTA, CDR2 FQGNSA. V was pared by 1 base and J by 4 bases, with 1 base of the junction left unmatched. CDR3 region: CASSLGQGAYNEQFF. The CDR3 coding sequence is TGTGCCAGCAGCTTAGGACAGGGGGCTTACAATGAGCAGTTCTTC.

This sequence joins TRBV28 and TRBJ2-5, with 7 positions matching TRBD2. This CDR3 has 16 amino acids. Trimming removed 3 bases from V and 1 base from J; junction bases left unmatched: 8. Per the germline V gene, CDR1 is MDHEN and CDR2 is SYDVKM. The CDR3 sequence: CASSFLGGRRQETQYF. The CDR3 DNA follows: TGTGCCAGCAGTTTCTTAGGCGGGAGACGCCAAGAGACCCAGTACTTC.

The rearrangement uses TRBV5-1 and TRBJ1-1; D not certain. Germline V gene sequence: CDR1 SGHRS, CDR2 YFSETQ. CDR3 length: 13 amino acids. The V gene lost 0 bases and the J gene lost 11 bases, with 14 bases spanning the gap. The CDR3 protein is CASSLGVAERAFF. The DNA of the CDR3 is TGCGCCAGCAGCTTGGGGGTCGCGGAGAGGGCTTTCTTT. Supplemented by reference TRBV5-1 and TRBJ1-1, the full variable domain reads KAGVTQTPRYLIKTRGQQVTLSCSPISGHRSVSWYQQTPGQGLQFLFEYFSETQRNKGNFPGRFSGRQFSNSRSEMNVSTLELGDSALYLCASSLGVAERAFFGQGTRLTVV.

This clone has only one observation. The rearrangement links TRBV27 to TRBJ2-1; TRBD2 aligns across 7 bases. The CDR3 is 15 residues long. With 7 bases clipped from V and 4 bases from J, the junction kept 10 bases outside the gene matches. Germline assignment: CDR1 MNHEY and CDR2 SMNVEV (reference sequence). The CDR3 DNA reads TGTGCCAGCACTGATGGGGGAGGGGATTACAATGAGCAGTTCTTC. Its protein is CASTDGGGDYNEQFF.

The CDR3 is CASSYRTPYNEQFF. The CDR3 region has the DNA TGTGCCAGCAGCTATAGGACTCCCTACAATGAGCAGTTCTTC. The chain links TRBV5-6 to TRBJ2-1; D may be TRBD2 (5 bases). Germline V gene lookup returns CDR1 SGHDT and CDR2 YYEEEE. This CDR3 comprises 14 residues. Trimming took off 3 bases at V and 2 bases at J, with 9 bases between the two ends.

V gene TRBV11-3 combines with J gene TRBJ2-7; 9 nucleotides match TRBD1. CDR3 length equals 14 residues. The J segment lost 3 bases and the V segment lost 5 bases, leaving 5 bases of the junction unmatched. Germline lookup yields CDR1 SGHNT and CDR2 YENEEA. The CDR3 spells CASSPGTGLYEQYF. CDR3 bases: TGTGCCAGCAGCCCCGGGACAGGGCTCTACGAGCAGTACTTC.

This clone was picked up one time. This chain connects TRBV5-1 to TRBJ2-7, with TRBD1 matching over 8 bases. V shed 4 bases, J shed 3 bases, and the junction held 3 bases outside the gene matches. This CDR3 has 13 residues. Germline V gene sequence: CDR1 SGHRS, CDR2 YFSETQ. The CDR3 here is CASSPQGDYEQYF. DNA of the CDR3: TGCGCCAGCAGCCCACAGGGGGACTACGAGCAGTACTTC.

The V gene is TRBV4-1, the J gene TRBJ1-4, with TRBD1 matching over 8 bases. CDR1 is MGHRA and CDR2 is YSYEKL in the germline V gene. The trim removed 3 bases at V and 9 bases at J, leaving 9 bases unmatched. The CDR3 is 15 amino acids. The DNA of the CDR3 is TGCGCCAGCAGCCAGCCGGGACAGGCATCGCAAAAACTGTTTTTT. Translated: CASSQPGQASQKLFF.

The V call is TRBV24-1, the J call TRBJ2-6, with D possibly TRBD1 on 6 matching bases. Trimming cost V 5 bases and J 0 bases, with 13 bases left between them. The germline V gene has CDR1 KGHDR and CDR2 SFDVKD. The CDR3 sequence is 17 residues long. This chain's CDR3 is CATSGGGRNSGANVLTF. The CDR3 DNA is TGTGCCACCAGTGGAGGGGGTCGTAACTCTGGGGCCAACGTCCTGACTTTC.

The CDR3 nucleotides are TGTGCCAGCAGCTTTTACAGGATTATGGGTCAGCCCCAGCATTTT. This sequence encodes CASSFYRIMGQPQHF. This rearrangement joins TRBV5-8 to TRBJ1-5; D is possibly TRBD1 (5 bases). The CDR3 runs to 15 residues. V shed 2 bases and J shed 6 bases, with 15 bases lying between them. CDR1 SGHTS and CDR2 YDEGEE come from the germline V gene.

In DNA, the CDR3 is TGTGCCAGCAGTTTATTGGGGGCACATGGCGAGCAGTACTTC. Its translation: CASSLLGAHGEQYF. V and J are TRBV28 and TRBJ2-7; D might be TRBD1 (6 bases). Trimming stripped 1 base from V and 6 bases from J, with 13 bases between. CDR1 and CDR2 from the germline V gene are MDHEN and SYDVKM. CDR3 length equals 14 residues.

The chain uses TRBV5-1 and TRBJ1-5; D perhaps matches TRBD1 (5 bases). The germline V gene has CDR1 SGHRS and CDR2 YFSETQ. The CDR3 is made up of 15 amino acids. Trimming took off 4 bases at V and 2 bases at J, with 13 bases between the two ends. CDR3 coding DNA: TGCGCCAGCAGCCCCCTCGGGGGTGGCAATCAGCCCCAGCATTTT. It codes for CASSPLGGGNQPQHF.

DNA for the CDR3: TGTGCCAGCAGCTCCCATGTAGCGGGAGTAGAGACCCAGTACTTC. It is translated as CASSSHVAGVETQYF. This sequence joins TRBV7-8 and TRBJ2-5; 9 bases are a match to TRBD2. CDR1 and CDR2 (germline): SGHVS, FQNEAQ. With V trimmed by 4 bases and J by 4 bases, 7 bases remained unmatched. The CDR3 loop spans 15 amino acids.